This T cell receptor (beta chain) was captured in a study of blood T cell repertoires in COVID-19. CDR1 and CDR2 from the germline V gene are SGDLS and YYNGEE. V lost 2 bases to trimming and J lost 3 bases; unmatched junction nucleotides: 7. The CDR3 sequence is 15 residues long. Clones were read by immunoSEQ multiplex PCR, and TCRdb kept only the in-frame ones, dropping some. The sample contains about 170,000 clones, approximately 80% of which appear only once. The J gene is TRBJ2-7, the V gene TRBV9; 8 bases agree with TRBD1. Sequenced sample: peripheral blood. The clonotype comes from a woman older than 75 with COVID-19, enrolled during active disease. CDR3 nucleotide sequence: TGTGCCAGCAGCGTCGGTGCAGGGGGCCTCTACGAGCAGTACTTC. As protein: CASSVGAGGLYEQYF.